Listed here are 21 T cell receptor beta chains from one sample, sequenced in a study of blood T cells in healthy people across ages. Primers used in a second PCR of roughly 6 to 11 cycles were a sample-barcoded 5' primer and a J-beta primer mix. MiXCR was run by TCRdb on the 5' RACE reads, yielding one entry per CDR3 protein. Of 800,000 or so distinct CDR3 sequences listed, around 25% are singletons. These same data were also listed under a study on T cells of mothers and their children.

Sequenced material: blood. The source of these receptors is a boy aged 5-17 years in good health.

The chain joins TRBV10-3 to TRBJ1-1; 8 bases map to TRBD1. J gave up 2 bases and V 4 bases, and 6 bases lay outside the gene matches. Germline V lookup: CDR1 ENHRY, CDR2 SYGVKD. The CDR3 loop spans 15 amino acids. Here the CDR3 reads CAISATGGPNTEAFF. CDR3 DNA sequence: TGTGCCATCAGTGCCACAGGGGGACCTAACACTGAAGCTTTCTTT.

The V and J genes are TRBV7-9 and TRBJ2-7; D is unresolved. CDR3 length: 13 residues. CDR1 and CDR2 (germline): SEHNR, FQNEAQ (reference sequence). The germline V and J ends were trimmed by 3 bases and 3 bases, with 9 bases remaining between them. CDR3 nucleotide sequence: TGTGCCAGCAGCTTCATGGTCGGCTACGAGCAGTACTTC. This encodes CASSFMVGYEQYF. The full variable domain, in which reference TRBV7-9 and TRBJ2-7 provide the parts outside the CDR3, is DTGVSQNPRHKITKRGQNVTFRCDPISEHNRLYWYRQTLGQGPEFLTYFQNEAQLEKSRLLSDRFSAERPKGSFSTLEIQRTEQGDSAMYLCASSFMVGYEQYFGPGTRLTVT.

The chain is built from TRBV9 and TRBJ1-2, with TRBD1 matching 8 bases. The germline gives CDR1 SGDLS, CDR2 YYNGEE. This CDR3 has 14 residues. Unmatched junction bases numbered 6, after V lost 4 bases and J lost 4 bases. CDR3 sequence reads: CASSQQGGLYGYTF. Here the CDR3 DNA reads TGTGCCAGCAGCCAACAGGGGGGTCTCTATGGCTACACCTTC.

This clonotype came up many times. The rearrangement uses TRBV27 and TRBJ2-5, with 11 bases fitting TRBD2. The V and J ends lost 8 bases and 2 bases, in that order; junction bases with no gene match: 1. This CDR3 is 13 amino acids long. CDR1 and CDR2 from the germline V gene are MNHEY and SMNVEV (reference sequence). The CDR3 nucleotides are TGTGCCAGCGGGACTAGCGGACAAGAGACCCAGTACTTC. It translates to CASGTSGQETQYF.

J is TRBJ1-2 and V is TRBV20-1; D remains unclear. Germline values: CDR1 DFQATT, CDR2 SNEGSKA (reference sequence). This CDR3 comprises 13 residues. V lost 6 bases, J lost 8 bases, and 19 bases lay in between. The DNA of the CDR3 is TGCAGTGCCGCTAACGGCGGAATTCGCGGCTACACCTTC. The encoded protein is CSAANGGIRGYTF.

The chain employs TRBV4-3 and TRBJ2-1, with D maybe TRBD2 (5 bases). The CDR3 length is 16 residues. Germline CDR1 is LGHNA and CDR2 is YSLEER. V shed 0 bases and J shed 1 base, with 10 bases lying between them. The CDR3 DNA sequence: TGCGCCAGCAGCCAAGATGCCCGGGGATCCTACAATGAGCAGTTCTTC. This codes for CASSQDARGSYNEQFF.

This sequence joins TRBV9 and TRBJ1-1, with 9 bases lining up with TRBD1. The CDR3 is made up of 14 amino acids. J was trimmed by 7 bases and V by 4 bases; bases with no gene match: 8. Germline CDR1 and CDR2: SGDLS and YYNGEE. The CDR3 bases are TGTGCCAGCAGCCCTATAACAGGGGGCATTGAAGCTTTCTTT. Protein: CASSPITGGIEAFF.

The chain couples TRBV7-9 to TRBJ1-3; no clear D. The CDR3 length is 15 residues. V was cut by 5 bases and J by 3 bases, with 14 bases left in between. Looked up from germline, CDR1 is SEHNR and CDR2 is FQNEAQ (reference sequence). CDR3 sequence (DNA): TGTGCCAGCAGCACCCGGGAGGAAAATGGAAACACCATATATTTT. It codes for CASSTREENGNTIYF.

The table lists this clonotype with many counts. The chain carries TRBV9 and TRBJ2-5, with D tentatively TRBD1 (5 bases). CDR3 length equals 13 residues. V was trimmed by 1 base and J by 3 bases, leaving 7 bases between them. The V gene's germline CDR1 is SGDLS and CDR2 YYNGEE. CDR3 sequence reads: CASSVIGEETQYF. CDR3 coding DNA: TGTGCCAGCAGCGTAATAGGGGAAGAGACCCAGTACTTC.

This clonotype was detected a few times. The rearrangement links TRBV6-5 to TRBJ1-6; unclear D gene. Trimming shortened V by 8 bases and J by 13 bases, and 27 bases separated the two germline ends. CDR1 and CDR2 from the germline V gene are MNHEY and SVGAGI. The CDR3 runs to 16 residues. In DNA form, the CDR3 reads TGTGCCAGCCGACCTTTCTACGTCGAGGATATCAGGCCCCTCCACTTT. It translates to CASRPFYVEDIRPLHF.

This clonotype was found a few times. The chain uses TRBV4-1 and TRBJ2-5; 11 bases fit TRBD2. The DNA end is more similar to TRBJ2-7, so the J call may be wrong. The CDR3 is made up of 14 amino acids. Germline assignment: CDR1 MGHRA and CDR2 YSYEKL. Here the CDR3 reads CASSSTSGVFEQYF. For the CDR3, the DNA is TGCGCCAGCAGCTCGACTAGCGGGGTTTTCGAGCAGTACTTC.

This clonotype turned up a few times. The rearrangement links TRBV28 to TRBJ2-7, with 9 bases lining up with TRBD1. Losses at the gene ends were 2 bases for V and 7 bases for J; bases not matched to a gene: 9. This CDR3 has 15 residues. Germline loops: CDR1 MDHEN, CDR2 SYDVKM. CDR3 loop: CASSLGFDRGGEQYF. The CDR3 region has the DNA TGTGCCAGCAGTTTAGGGTTTGACAGGGGGGGAGAGCAGTACTTC. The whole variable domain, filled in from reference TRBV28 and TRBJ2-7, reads DVKVTQSSRYLVKRTGEKVFLECVQDMDHENMFWYRQDPGLGLRLIYFSYDVKMKEKGDIPEGYSVSREKKERFSLILESASTNQTSMYLCASSLGFDRGGEQYFGPGTRLTVT.

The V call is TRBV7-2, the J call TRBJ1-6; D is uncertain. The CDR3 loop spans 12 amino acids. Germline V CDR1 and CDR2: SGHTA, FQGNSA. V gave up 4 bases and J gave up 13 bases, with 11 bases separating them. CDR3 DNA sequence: TGTGCCAGCAGCTCCCGGCAGCGGCCCCTCCACTTT. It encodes CASSSRQRPLHF.

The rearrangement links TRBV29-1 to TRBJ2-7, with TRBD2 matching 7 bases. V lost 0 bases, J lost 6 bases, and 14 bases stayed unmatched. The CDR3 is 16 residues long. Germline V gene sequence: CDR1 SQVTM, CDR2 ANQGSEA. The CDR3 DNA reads TGCAGCGTTGAAGATCTAATCGCGGGAGATCCTAGCGAGCAGTACTTC. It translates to CSVEDLIAGDPSEQYF.

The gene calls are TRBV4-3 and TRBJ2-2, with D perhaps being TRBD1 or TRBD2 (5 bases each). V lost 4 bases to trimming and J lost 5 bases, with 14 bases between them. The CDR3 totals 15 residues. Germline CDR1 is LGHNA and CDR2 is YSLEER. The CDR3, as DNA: TGCGCCAGCAGCCCCGGGACGCCAGGGACCGGGGAGCTGTTTTTT. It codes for CASSPGTPGTGELFF.

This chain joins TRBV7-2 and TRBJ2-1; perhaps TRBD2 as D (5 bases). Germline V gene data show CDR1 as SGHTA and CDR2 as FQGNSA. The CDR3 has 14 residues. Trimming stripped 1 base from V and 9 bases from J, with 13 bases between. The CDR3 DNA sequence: TGTGCCAGCAGCTTAGTTAAGGAGAGCGGTGAGCAGTTCTTC. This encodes CASSLVKESGEQFF. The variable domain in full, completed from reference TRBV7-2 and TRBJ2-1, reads GAGVSQSPSNKVTEKGKDVELRCDPISGHTALYWYRQSLGQGLEFLIYFQGNSAPDKSGLPSDRFSAERTGGSVSTLTIQRTQQEDSAVYLCASSLVKESGEQFFGPGTRLTVL.

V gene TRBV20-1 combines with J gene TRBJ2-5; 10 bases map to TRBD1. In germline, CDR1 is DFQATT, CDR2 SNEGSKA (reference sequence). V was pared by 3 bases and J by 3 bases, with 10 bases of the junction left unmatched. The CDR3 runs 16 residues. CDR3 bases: TGCAGTGCTAGCCCGGGACAGGGGAACACAAAAGAGACCCAGTACTTC. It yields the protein CSASPGQGNTKETQYF.

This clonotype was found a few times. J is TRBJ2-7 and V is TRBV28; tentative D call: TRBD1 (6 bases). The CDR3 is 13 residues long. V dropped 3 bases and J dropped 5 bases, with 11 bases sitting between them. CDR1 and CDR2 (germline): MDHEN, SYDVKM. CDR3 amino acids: CASSLWGQDEQYF. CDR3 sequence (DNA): TGTGCCAGCAGTTTGTGGGGGCAGGACGAGCAGTACTTC.

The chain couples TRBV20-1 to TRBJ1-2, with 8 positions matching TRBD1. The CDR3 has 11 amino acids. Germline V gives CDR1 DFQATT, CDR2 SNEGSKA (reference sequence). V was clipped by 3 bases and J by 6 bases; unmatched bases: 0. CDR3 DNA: TGCAGTGCTAGGACAGGGGATGGCTACACCTTC. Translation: CSARTGDGYTF.

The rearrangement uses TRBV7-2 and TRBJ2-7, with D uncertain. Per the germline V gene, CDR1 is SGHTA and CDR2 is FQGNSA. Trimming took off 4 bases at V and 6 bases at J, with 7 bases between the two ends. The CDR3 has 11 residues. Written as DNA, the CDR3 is TGTGCCAGCAGCTCCTTGAGCGAGCAGTACTTC. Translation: CASSSLSEQYF.

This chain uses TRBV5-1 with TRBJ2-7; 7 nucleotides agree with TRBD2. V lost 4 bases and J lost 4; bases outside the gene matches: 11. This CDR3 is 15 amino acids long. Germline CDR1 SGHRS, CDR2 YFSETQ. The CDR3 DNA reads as TGCGCCAGCAGCCCTTTGGGAGGGAGGAGTTACGAGCAGTACTTC. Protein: CASSPLGGRSYEQYF.